Listed below are T cell receptor beta chains from one sample, sequenced in a study of OX40 agonist ivuxolimab in advanced cancers. Repertoires were generated with immunoSEQ multiplex PCR, while TCRdb's copy carries only in-frame clones and drops some. The top ten clones hold roughly 11% of a sample with tens of thousands of clones, nearly 90% of them seen once. Material: CD4+ or CD8+ T cells sorted from blood, obtained in a trial of the OX40 agonist ivuxolimab. Source of these receptors: an adult with an advanced solid tumor such as melanoma, head and neck, liver or kidney cancer. The CDR3 runs from the conserved cysteine through the conserved F or W. A D gene is named only where the DNA matches it firmly. Only part of the rows carry a size: once, few, many, or a class if the clone is expanded.

v_gene	abundance	j_gene	d_gene	CDR3aa	CDR3nt
TRBV9	medium-sized	TRBJ2-7	TRBD1	CASSVGTGDYEQYF	TGTGCCAGCAGCGTCGGGACAGGGGACTACGAGCAGTACTTC
TRBV4-1	NA	TRBJ2-5	TRBD1	CASSQNHRGETQYF	TGCGCCAGCAGCCAAAATCACAGGGGAGAGACCCAGTACTTC
TRBV28	NA	TRBJ1-1	NA	CASRDSALTEAFF	TGTGCCAGCAGGGACAGCGCGTTGACTGAAGCTTTCTTT
TRBV28	NA	TRBJ1-5	NA	CASSPGGTGQPQHF	TGTGCCAGCAGCCCCGGGGGGACGGGACAGCCCCAGCATTTT
TRBV12-5	NA	TRBJ2-1	NA	CASGPGTSLDDEQFF	TGTGCTAGTGGTCCTGGGACATCCCTTGACGATGAGCAGTTCTTC
TRBV11-2	NA	TRBJ1-2	NA	CASSLVGVLDGYTF	TGTGCCAGCAGCTTAGTGGGGGTCCTGGATGGCTACACCTTC
TRBV7-9	NA	TRBJ1-2	NA	CATPGQSWLYGYTF	TGTGCCACCCCCGGACAGAGCTGGCTCTATGGCTACACCTTC
TRBV7-9	NA	TRBJ2-7	NA	CASSLAGEQYF	TGTGCCAGCAGCTTAGCTGGGGAGCAGTACTTC
TRBV6-1	NA	TRBJ1-1	NA	CASKENTEAFF	TGTGCCAGCAAGGAGAACACTGAAGCTTTCTTT
TRBV28	NA	TRBJ2-4	NA	CASSLGQKNIQYF	TGTGCCAGCAGTTTAGGGCAGAAAAACATTCAGTACTTC
TRBV9	NA	TRBJ1-1	NA	CASSVTQGGTEAFF	TGTGCCAGCAGCGTCACACAGGGAGGGACTGAAGCTTTCTTT
TRBV7-9	NA	TRBJ2-1	TRBD2	CASSGLAGDRYNEQFF	TGTGCCAGCAGTGGACTAGCGGGAGATCGGTACAATGAGCAGTTCTTC
TRBV27	NA	TRBJ1-2	NA	CASSLSGDYFYGYTF	TGTGCCAGCAGTTTATCAGGGGATTATTTCTATGGCTACACCTTC
TRBV27	NA	TRBJ2-7	NA	CASSLWGTPYEQYF	TGTGCCAGCAGTTTATGGGGAACCCCCTACGAGCAGTACTTC
TRBV5-6	once	TRBJ2-2	TRBD2	CASSLGGGPVMPGELFF	TGTGCCAGCAGCTTGGGGGGAGGGCCAGTCATGCCCGGGGAGCTGTTTTTT
TRBV18	NA	TRBJ2-7	NA	CASSLGAEPPYEQYF	TGTGCCAGCTCACTTGGGGCAGAACCCCCCTACGAGCAGTACTTC
TRBV7-9	NA	TRBJ1-2	TRBD1	CASSPRWDSPRYGYTF	TGTGCCAGCAGCCCCAGATGGGACAGCCCAAGGTATGGCTACACCTTC
TRBV6-1	NA	TRBJ1-1	NA	CASSEGRLRNTEAFF	TGTGCCAGCAGTGAAGGAAGACTGCGGAACACTGAAGCTTTCTTT
TRBV28	NA	TRBJ2-3	TRBD2	CASSQLAGVGDTQYF	TGTGCCAGCAGTCAACTAGCGGGAGTGGGAGATACGCAGTATTTT
TRBV29-1	NA	TRBJ1-1	NA	CSVEKQGTVAFF	TGCAGCGTTGAGAAACAGGGTACGGTAGCTTTCTTT
TRBV27	NA	TRBJ2-3	NA	CATYKGHSTDTQYF	TGTGCCACATATAAGGGGCACAGCACAGATACGCAGTATTTT
TRBV5-5	NA	TRBJ2-1	NA	CASSLSWGSYNEQFF	TGTGCCAGCAGCTTGTCATGGGGATCCTACAATGAGCAGTTCTTC
TRBV6-5	NA	TRBJ2-2	NA	CASTPRPTGELFF	TGTGCCAGCACCCCCCGCCCGACCGGGGAGCTGTTTTTT
TRBV7-9	NA	TRBJ2-3	TRBD2	CAGRTSGSDTQYF	TGTGCCGGAAGGACTAGCGGATCAGATACGCAGTATTTT
TRBV7-9	few	TRBJ1-2	TRBD1	CASSRDRANYGYTF	TGTGCCAGCAGCCGGGACAGGGCTAACTATGGCTACACCTTC
TRBV19	NA	TRBJ1-1	NA	CASSSGVLTEAFF	TGTGCCAGTAGTAGCGGGGTACTAACTGAAGCTTTCTTT
TRBV7-9	NA	TRBJ2-5	NA	CASSSFGVTETQYF	TGTGCCAGCAGCTCCTTCGGGGTAACAGAGACCCAGTACTTC
TRBV28	NA	TRBJ1-1	TRBD1	CASSDRGPQAFF	TGTGCCAGCAGTGACAGGGGACCCCAAGCTTTCTTT
TRBV5-1	NA	TRBJ2-5	TRBD1	CASSHTGGMETQYF	TGCGCCAGCAGCCATACAGGGGGAATGGAGACCCAGTACTTC
TRBV11-2	NA	TRBJ2-7	NA	CASSFSSGYEQYF	TGTGCCAGCAGCTTTAGTAGCGGTTACGAGCAGTACTTC
TRBV4-3	NA	TRBJ2-2	NA	CASSLVLGTENTGELFF	TGCGCCAGCAGCCTCGTCCTAGGGACGGAGAACACCGGGGAGCTGTTTTTT
TRBV19	NA	TRBJ2-7	NA	CASSIFGGSHEQYF	TGTGCCAGTAGTATATTCGGGGGCTCCCACGAGCAGTACTTC
TRBV16	NA	TRBJ1-1	NA	CASSPPERGTLAPEAFF	TGTGCCAGCAGCCCTCCCGAACGAGGGACGCTGGCCCCTGAAGCTTTCTTT
TRBV19	NA	TRBJ1-1	TRBD1	CASRDDRGGNTEAFF	TGTGCCAGTAGAGACGACAGGGGAGGGAACACTGAAGCTTTCTTT
TRBV27	few	TRBJ2-2	TRBD1	CASSWDRTAGELFF	TGTGCCAGCAGTTGGGACAGAACGGCCGGGGAGCTGTTTTTT
TRBV27	NA	TRBJ2-7	NA	CASSLSAGHAYEQYF	TGTGCCAGCAGTTTATCCGCGGGTCATGCCTACGAGCAGTACTTC
TRBV27	NA	TRBJ1-1	NA	CASSFYTNTEAFF	TGTGCCAGCAGTTTTTACACGAACACTGAAGCTTTCTTT
TRBV4-3	NA	TRBJ2-7	TRBD2	CASSQGATSGYEQYF	TGCGCCAGCAGCCAAGGGGCGACTAGCGGCTACGAGCAGTACTTC
TRBV5-6	NA	TRBJ2-1	TRBD1	CASSLGQGYNEQFF	TGTGCCAGCAGCTTGGGACAGGGGTACAATGAGCAGTTCTTC
TRBV7-3	NA	TRBJ2-1	TRBD2	CASSLSPPGTSPYNEQFF	TGTGCCAGCAGCTTAAGCCCCCCGGGGACTAGCCCTTACAATGAGCAGTTCTTC
TRBV9	once	TRBJ2-5	NA	CASSALNSGHQETQYF	TGTGCCAGCAGCGCTCTTAATTCGGGGCACCAAGAGACCCAGTACTTC
TRBV27	NA	TRBJ2-3	TRBD1	CASSRQGSTDTQYF	TGTGCCAGCAGCAGACAGGGGAGCACAGATACGCAGTATTTT
TRBV4-1	NA	TRBJ2-1	NA	CASSPRVVGLYNEQFF	TGCGCCAGCAGCCCGAGGGTCGTGGGGCTCTACAATGAGCAGTTCTTC
TRBV28	NA	TRBJ2-7	NA	CASRSRLSYEQYF	TGTGCCAGCAGGTCGAGGTTATCCTACGAGCAGTACTTC
TRBV19	NA	TRBJ1-5	NA	CASSEVGNQPQHF	TGTGCCAGTAGTGAGGTTGGCAATCAGCCCCAGCATTTT
TRBV27	NA	TRBJ2-6	NA	CASSSLTVSGANVLTF	TGTGCCAGCAGTTCCCTCACCGTCTCTGGGGCCAACGTCCTGACTTTC
TRBV27	once	TRBJ2-7	NA	CASRQTWTQFHEQYF	TGTGCCAGCAGACAAACATGGACTCAATTCCACGAGCAGTACTTC